This T cell receptor beta chain was documented in a study of T cells after yellow fever vaccination. Study conclusions and caveats: Peaking faster, on day 5 versus 15, the secondary response was nonetheless weaker. Clonotypes appearing in both CD4 and CD8 compartments existed, and their share was small. Re-detected after boosting: most primary clones, around 96% of CD4 and about 85% of CD8.

Per the germline V gene, CDR1 is SGHRS and CDR2 is YFSETQ. The CDR3 totals 15 residues. V lost 4 bases and J lost 2; bases outside the gene matches: 7. Making TCR cDNA involved 5'RACE template switching, which added UMIs and a universal primer site. TCRdb reprocessed the 5' RACE reads via MiXCR and lists one record per CDR3 protein. The table has hundreds of thousands of distinct CDR3 sequences, 18% seen once. About this clonotype: Antigen: not known.

The chain carries TRBV5-1 and TRBJ2-7; 9 nucleotides line up with TRBD1. The source is a man between 18 and 35 years old who received the YFV17D yellow fever vaccine. This material consisted of PBMCs, taken before the yellow fever booster vaccination. The chain's CDR3 is CASSDGTGITYEQYF. CDR3 nucleotides: TGCGCCAGCAGCGACGGGACAGGGATTACCTACGAGCAGTACTTC.